This is a list of T cell receptor beta chains from one sample in a study of Ad26.COV2.S vaccination and SARS-CoV-2 variants. The repertoire was sequenced with immunoSEQ multiplex PCR; TCRdb's copy has only in-frame clones and lacks some. The sample comprises more than 300,000 clones, around four fifths of which are singletons, and around 2.2% rests with the top ten. Sequenced here: peripheral blood, sampled in a trial of Ad26.COV2.S vaccine versus placebo. These receptors were obtained from a person between 18 and 65 years old who received the Ad26.COV2.S COVID-19 vaccine or a placebo. CDR3s leave out the opening cysteine and the closing phenylalanine or tryptophan. The size of a clone is reported for some rows only, either as once, few or many, or as a class for expanded clones.

TRBV3-1/TRBV3-2	-	ASSQELGDTEAF
TRBV21-1	-	ARPGTPYSLYQPQH
TRBV5-4	-	ASSSMTDPYEQY
TRBV12-2	once	ASRLWGARYGYT
TRBV5-1	-	ASSLAGSTDTQY
TRBV28	-	ASSSDRVGNTIY
TRBV9	-	ASSAPGLAGAPYNEQF
TRBV5-1	-	ASSYRQGWREQY
TRBV5-1	-	ASSSPGTSGELF
TRBV5-6	-	ASRIRAATNYGYT
TRBV7-2	once	ASSWGGDRVTTEAF
TRBV28	-	ASSLGREGPQH
TRBV10-3	-	ATLQKSSGGETQY
TRBV29-1	-	SVPTSRGGVGETQY
TRBV10-3	-	AISLTGVGLDEQF
TRBV28	-	ASSLSGQGYEQY
TRBV28	-	ASSLDRGAYEQY
TRBV19	-	ARPEWEGAHEQY
TRBV5-6	-	ASSRGTSGYEQY
TRBV3-1/TRBV3-2	-	ASFGLGTTKQF